This T cell receptor beta chain was captured in a study of T cell changes during pregnancy in multiple sclerosis. Only in-frame clones appear in the TCRdb table, and some are missing; sequencing was by immunoSEQ multiplex PCR. This sample yields roughly 49,000 clones, of which 92% are seen a single time; under 0.3% belongs to the top ten. The CDR3 runs 15 residues. Germline V gene sequence: CDR1 SGHRS, CDR2 YFSETQ. V lost 0 bases and J lost 2; bases outside the gene matches: 4. Material: CD4+ T cells from peripheral blood mononuclear cells, obtained in the second trimester of pregnancy. The TCR sequence derives from a female donor with multiple sclerosis, enrolled in a pregnancy study. The V call is TRBV5-1, the J call TRBJ2-7, with 8 bases identical to TRBD1. CDR3 loop: CASSLDGQGPYEQYF. The CDR3 DNA reads as TGCGCCAGCAGCTTGGACGGACAGGGCCCCTACGAGCAGTACTTC. The whole variable domain, filled in from reference TRBV5-1 and TRBJ2-7, reads KAGVTQTPRYLIKTRGQQVTLSCSPISGHRSVSWYQQTPGQGLQFLFEYFSETQRNKGNFPGRFSGRQFSNSRSEMNVSTLELGDSALYLCASSLDGQGPYEQYFGPGTRLTVT.